The next 20 T cell receptor beta chains were all read from a single sample in a study of neurological immune-mediated disorders. MiXCR, applied by TCRdb to the 5' RACE reads, yields one record per CDR3 protein. The table shows tens of thousands of distinct CDR3 sequences, with under 5.5% occurring only once. Sequenced material: PBMCs. The origin of the receptors is a woman in her fifties or sixties with multiple sclerosis.

The table lists this clonotype with many counts. The rearrangement links TRBV7-3 to TRBJ2-5; D is perhaps TRBD1 (6 bases). Trimming left V 2 bases short and J 5 bases short, with 15 bases between. The CDR3 runs 15 residues. The germline gives CDR1 SGHTA, CDR2 FQGTGA. The CDR3 loop reads CASSLYRVEGETQYF. The CDR3 DNA reads as TGTGCCAGCAGCTTATACAGGGTCGAGGGGGAGACCCAGTACTTC.

This clonotype was observed many times. The genes are TRBV5-6 and TRBJ2-7; D may be TRBD2 (5 bases). V lost 1 base, J lost 6 bases, and 14 bases lay in between. This CDR3 comprises 14 residues. CDR1 SGHDT and CDR2 YYEEEE come from the germline V gene. For the CDR3, the DNA is TGTGCCAGCAGCTTGCGCGGACTGTCGGGCGAGCAGTACTTC. Protein product: CASSLRGLSGEQYF.

This clonotype was detected many times. V usage is TRBV4-2 and J usage is TRBJ2-1; 7 nucleotides line up with TRBD2. Losses at the gene ends were 4 bases for V and 9 bases for J; bases not matched to a gene: 6. CDR1 and CDR2 from the germline V gene are LGHNA and YNFKEQ. There are 13 residues in the CDR3. The CDR3, as DNA: TGTGCCAGCAGCCGCGGGGACTACGCTGAGCAGTTCTTC. Its translation: CASSRGDYAEQFF.

This clonotype was found many times. CDR3 residues: CASSPGWRGVSTDTQYF. In nucleotides, the CDR3 is TGCGCCAGCAGCCCAGGCTGGCGGGGGGTTAGCACAGATACGCAGTATTTT. This chain links TRBV5-1 with TRBJ2-3; TRBD2 matches 8 bases. Germline-derived CDR1 and CDR2 are SGHRS and YFSETQ. The CDR3 is 17 residues long. V trimming: 4 bases; J trimming: 0 bases; junction bases outside the gene matches: 10.

This clonotype came up a few times. The V call is TRBV11-2, the J call TRBJ2-1; D remains ambiguous. This CDR3 has 13 residues. CDR1 is SGHAT, CDR2 FQNNGV, per germline. Trimming cost V 2 bases and J 8 bases, with 10 bases left between them. In DNA, the CDR3 is TGTGCCAGCAGCTTACTCAAACTGGATGAGCAGTTCTTC. This codes for CASSLLKLDEQFF.

The V call is TRBV6-1, the J call TRBJ2-1; TRBD2 matches at 11 bases. The junction had 6 bases not matched to a gene; V was cut back by 6 bases and J by 2 bases. The CDR3 extends over 16 amino acids. Germline-derived CDR1 and CDR2 are MNHNS and SASEGT. The CDR3 reads CASRRTSGGTYNEQFF. CDR3 bases: TGTGCCAGCAGACGAACTAGCGGGGGCACCTACAATGAGCAGTTCTTC.

At least ten counts were recorded for this clonotype. The CDR3, as DNA: TGTGCCAGCAGCCCTGATCCACGGACTAGCGCCTACAATGAGCAGTTCTTC. Its translation is CASSPDPRTSAYNEQFF. V is TRBV7-3 and J is TRBJ2-1, with 9 positions matching TRBD2. Unmatched junction bases numbered 10, after V lost 5 bases and J lost 2 bases. CDR3 length equals 17 residues. Germline values: CDR1 SGHTA, CDR2 FQGTGA.

This clonotype was seen repeatedly, ten times or more. This chain links TRBV10-3 with TRBJ2-5, with 9 bases matching TRBD2. Germline assignment: CDR1 ENHRY and CDR2 SYGVKD. The CDR3 is 16 amino acids. V shed 0 bases and J 8 bases; nucleotides not matched to a gene: 10. CDR3 bases: TGTGCCATCAGTGAGTCGAGTCACAGCGGGGGGCCTACCCAGTACTTC. This sequence encodes CAISESSHSGGPTQYF.

This clonotype appeared many times. The gene calls are TRBV5-1 and TRBJ2-1; D call uncertain. Germline-derived CDR1 and CDR2 are SGHRS and YFSETQ. V gave up 0 bases and J gave up 8 bases, with 9 bases separating them. The CDR3 runs 13 residues. CDR3 nucleotides: TGCGCCAGCAGCTTGGCCTCAGTAGATGAGCAGTTCTTC. It codes for CASSLASVDEQFF.

This clonotype was observed at least ten times. V gene TRBV14 combines with J gene TRBJ2-7; 8 nucleotides line up with TRBD1. CDR1 is SGHDN, CDR2 FVKESK, per germline. Trimming at V came to 1 base and at J to 0 bases, leaving 2 bases not matched to a gene. The CDR3 contains 15 residues. The CDR3 sequence is CASSQGDRGSYEQYV. As DNA, the CDR3 is TGTGCCAGCAGCCAAGGTGACAGGGGCTCCTACGAGCAGTACGTC.

Comments on this clonotype: This may stem from a read error, because a much larger clone lies one nucleotide away. This chain uses TRBV10-1 with TRBJ2-3; D possibly corresponds to TRBD1 (5 bases). Per the germline V gene, CDR1 is WNHNN and CDR2 is SYGVQD (reference sequence). The length of the CDR3 is 13 residues. This CDR3 reads CASAAGLTDTRYF. CDR3 coding DNA: TGCGCCTCTGCCGCAGGGCTCACAGATACGCGGTATTTT.

This clonotype was seen ten or more times. J is TRBJ2-5 and V is TRBV4-2, with 10 bases lining up with TRBD2. Per the germline V gene, CDR1 is LGHNA and CDR2 is YNFKEQ. CDR3 size: 17 residues. The junction had 8 bases not matched to a gene; V was cut back by 1 base and J by 3 bases. The CDR3 nucleotides are TGTGCCAGCAGCCAAGTCACTAGCGGGGATGATGAAGAGACCCAGTACTTC. Amino acids: CASSQVTSGDDEETQYF.

This clonotype has ten or more counts. The chain joins TRBV6-5 to TRBJ2-7; D call uncertain. The V gene's germline CDR1 is MNHEY and CDR2 SVGAGI. This CDR3 contains 14 residues. The V end was cut by 0 bases, the J end by 5 bases, with 11 bases between. In DNA, the CDR3 is TGTGCCAGCAGTTACTCGATATTGGGGAACGAGCAGTACTTC. Translation: CASSYSILGNEQYF.

This clonotype showed up many times. The V and J genes are TRBV20-1 and TRBJ2-5; 7 nucleotides line up with TRBD1. The V segment lost 5 bases and the J segment 7 bases; nucleotides outside the gene matches: 13. This CDR3 is 14 amino acids long. Germline values: CDR1 DFQATT, CDR2 SNEGSKA (reference sequence). The DNA for the CDR3 is TGCAGTGCTCTATGGGAACAGGGGTTGGGGACCCAGTACTTC. Protein: CSALWEQGLGTQYF.

This clonotype was recorded at least ten times. The J gene is TRBJ2-5, the V gene TRBV3-1; D ambiguous. The CDR3 is made up of 13 amino acids. Germline V CDR1 and CDR2: LGHDT, YNNKEL (reference sequence). The ends were cut back, 2 bases at V and 5 bases at J, with 9 bases in the middle. CDR3 loop: CASSQSTRETQYF. CDR3 DNA: TGTGCCAGCAGCCAATCAACCCGGGAGACCCAGTACTTC.

This clonotype was found many times. The V gene is TRBV3-1, the J gene TRBJ2-7, with a weak D call TRBD1 (6 bases). Trimming pared 0 bases from V and 3 bases from J, leaving 15 bases between. Germline V lookup: CDR1 LGHDT, CDR2 YNNKEL (reference sequence). This CDR3 has 16 residues. CDR3 protein: CASSQDRGTNFYEQYF. DNA for the CDR3: TGTGCCAGCAGCCAAGATAGGGGGACAAACTTCTACGAGCAGTACTTC.

This clonotype was seen many times. V is TRBV4-1 and J is TRBJ1-6; D may be TRBD1 (5 bases). This CDR3 is 15 amino acids long. Deletions cut 0 bases from V and 8 bases from J, with 11 bases between. From germline, CDR1 is MGHRA and CDR2 YSYEKL. The CDR3 DNA follows: TGCGCCAGCAGCCAAGAACCTGGGGGTGATTCACCCCTCCACTTT. This encodes CASSQEPGGDSPLHF.

This clonotype was counted a few times. The rearrangement links TRBV12-5 to TRBJ1-5; no reliable D call. From germline, CDR1 is LGHNT and CDR2 FRNRAP. The germline V and J ends were trimmed by 9 bases and 7 bases, with 7 bases remaining between them. The CDR3 length is 10 residues. In DNA form, the CDR3 reads TGTGCTAGGGTTGAGCAGCCCCAGCATTTT. It codes for CARVEQPQHF.

This clonotype was found many times. The chain joins TRBV20-1 to TRBJ2-5; the match to TRBD1 covers 9 bases. Germline values: CDR1 DFQATT, CDR2 SNEGSKA (reference sequence). The CDR3 consists of 14 residues. V trimming: 6 bases; J trimming: 2 bases; junction bases outside the gene matches: 7. Here the CDR3 reads CSALDRGFQETQYF. The CDR3 nucleotides read TGCAGTGCATTGGACAGGGGCTTTCAAGAGACCCAGTACTTC.

This clonotype was observed many times. One end of the junction is discordant with germline, which a read error may explain. V gene TRBV6-2 or TRBV6-3 combines with J gene TRBJ2-1, with 7 bases identical to TRBD2. The CDR3 spans 12 residues. Germline lookup yields CDR1 MNHEY and CDR2 SVGEGT. CDR3 DNA: TGTGCCAGCAGCACGACCGAGACTAGCAGGGCCTTT. Protein sequence: CASSTTETSRAF.